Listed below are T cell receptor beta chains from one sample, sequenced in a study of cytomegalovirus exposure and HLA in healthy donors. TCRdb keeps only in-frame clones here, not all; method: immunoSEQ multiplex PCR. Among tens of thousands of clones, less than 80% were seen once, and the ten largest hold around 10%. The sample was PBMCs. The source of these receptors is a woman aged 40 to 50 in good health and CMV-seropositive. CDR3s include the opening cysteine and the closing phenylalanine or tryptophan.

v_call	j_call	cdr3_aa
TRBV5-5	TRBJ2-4	CASSLRTGRDIQYF
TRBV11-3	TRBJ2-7	CASSYRGGSHEQYF
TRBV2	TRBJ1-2	CASSEGRSNYGYTF
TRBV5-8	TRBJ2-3	CASSSGTSGPQDTQYF
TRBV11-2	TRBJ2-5	CASSLEGLAGAKTQYF
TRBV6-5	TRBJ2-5	CASSYRLQGRETQYF
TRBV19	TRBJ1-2	CASSRDLTYGYTF
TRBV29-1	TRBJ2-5	CSVEDRGSSETQYF
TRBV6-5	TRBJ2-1	CASSLKAGGLNEQFF
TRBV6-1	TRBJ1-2	CASSGTAWEGYTF
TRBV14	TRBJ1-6	CASSQAYSPLHF
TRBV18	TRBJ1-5	CASSARPGTGERGNQPQHF
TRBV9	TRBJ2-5	CASSAGGGRETQYF
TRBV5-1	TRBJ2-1	CASSLGAGALGFNEQFF
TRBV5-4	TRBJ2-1	CASSILGGGYNEQFF
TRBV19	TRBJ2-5	CASSPDREETQYF
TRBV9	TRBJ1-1	CASSVAGQGPLNTEAFF
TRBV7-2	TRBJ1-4	CASSLTGLNEKLFF
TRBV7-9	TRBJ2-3	CASSEEGQNTQYF
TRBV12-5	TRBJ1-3	CASGLRGFSGNTIYF
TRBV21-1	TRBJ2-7	CASPKPRQGYEQYF
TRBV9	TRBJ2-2	CASSVASGGFTGELFF
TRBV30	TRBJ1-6	CAWSPTGSSPLHF
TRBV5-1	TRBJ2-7	CASSPQGQASYEQYF
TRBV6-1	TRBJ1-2	CASKATGTYGYTF
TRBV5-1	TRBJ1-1	CASKTSGGDTEAFF
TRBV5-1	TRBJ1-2	CASSMTGDRGYTF
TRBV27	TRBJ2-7	CASSLAPGLAGEQYF
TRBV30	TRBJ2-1	CAWSEFASGAYNEQFF